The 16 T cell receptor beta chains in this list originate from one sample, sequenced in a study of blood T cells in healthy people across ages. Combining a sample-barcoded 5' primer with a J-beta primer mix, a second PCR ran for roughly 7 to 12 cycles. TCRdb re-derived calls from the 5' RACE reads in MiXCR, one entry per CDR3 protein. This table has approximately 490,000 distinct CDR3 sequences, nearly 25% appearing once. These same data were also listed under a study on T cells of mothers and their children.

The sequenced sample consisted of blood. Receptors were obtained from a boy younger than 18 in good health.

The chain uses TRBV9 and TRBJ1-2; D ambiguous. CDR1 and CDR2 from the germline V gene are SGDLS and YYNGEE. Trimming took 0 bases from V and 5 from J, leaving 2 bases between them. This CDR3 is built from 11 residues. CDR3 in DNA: TGTGCCAGCAGCGTAGGTTATGGCTACACCTTC. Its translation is CASSVGYGYTF.

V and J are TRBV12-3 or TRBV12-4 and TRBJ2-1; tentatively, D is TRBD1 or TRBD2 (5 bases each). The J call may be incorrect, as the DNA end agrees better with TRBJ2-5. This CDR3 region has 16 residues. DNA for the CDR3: TGTGCCAGCAGTTTCTCCGACAGCCCGGGACAAGAGACCCAGTACTTC. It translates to CASSFSDSPGQETQYF.

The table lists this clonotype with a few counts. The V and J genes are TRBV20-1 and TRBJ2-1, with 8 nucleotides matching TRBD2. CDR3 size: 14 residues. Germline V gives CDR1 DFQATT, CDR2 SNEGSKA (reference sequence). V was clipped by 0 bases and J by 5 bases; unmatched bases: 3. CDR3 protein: CSAREPGGDNEQFF. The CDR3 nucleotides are TGCAGTGCTAGAGAACCGGGGGGGGACAATGAGCAGTTCTTC.

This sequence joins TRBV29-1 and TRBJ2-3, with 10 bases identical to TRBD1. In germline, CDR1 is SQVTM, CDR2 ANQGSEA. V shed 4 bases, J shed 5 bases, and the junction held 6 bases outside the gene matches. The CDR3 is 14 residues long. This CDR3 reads CSVGGTGVGDTQYF. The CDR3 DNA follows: TGCAGCGTTGGGGGGACAGGGGTAGGAGATACGCAGTATTTT.

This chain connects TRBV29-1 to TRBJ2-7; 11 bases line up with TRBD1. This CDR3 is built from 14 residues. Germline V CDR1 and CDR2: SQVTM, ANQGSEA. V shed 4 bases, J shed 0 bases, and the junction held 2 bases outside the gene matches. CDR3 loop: CSVAGQGVSYEQYF. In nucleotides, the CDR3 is TGCAGCGTTGCGGGACAGGGGGTCTCCTACGAGCAGTACTTC.

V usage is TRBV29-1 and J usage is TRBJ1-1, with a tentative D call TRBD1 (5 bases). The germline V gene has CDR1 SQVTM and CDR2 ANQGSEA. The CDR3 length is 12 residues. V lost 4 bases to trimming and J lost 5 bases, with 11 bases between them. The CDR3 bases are TGCAGCGTTGCCCCCCGGGGGACTGAAGCTTTCTTT. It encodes CSVAPRGTEAFF.

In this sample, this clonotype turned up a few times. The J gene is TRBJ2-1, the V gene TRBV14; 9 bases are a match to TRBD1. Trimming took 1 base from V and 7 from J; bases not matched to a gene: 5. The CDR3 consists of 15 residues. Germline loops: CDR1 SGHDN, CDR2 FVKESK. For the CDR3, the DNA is TGTGCCAGCAGCCAAGGCGGGACAGGGCTAAATGAGCAGTTCTTC. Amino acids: CASSQGGTGLNEQFF.

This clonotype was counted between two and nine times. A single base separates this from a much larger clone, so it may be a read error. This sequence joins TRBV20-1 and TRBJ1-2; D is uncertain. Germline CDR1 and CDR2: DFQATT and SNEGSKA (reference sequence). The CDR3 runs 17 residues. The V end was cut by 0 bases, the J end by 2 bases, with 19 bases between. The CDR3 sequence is CSAREGSEGQRNYGYTF. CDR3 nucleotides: TGCAGTGCTAGAGAAGGGTCGGAGGGCCAAAGGAACTATGGCTACACCTTC.

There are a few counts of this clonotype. The CDR3 region is CSVEGTPGSNEQFF. The CDR3 DNA is TGCAGCGTTGAGGGTACTCCCGGTAGCAATGAGCAGTTCTTC. The chain uses TRBV29-1 and TRBJ2-1, with D unclear. Trimming took 3 bases from V and 6 from J, leaving 15 bases between them. The CDR3 extends over 14 amino acids. CDR1 SQVTM and CDR2 ANQGSEA come from the germline V gene.

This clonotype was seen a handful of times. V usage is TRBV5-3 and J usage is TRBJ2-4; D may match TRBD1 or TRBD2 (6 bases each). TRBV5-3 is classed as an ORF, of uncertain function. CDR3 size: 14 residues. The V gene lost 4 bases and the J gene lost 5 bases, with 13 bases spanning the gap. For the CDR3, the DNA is TGTGCCAGAAGCCGGGGGCATCGGGAAAACATTCAGTACTTC. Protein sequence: CARSRGHRENIQYF.

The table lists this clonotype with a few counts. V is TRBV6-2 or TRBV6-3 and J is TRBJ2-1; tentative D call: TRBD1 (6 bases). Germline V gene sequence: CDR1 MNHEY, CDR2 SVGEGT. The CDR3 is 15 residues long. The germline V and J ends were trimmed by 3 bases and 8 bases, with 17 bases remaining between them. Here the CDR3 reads CASSYKGRGHDEQFF. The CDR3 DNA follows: TGTGCCAGCAGTTATAAGGGCAGGGGCCACGATGAGCAGTTCTTC.

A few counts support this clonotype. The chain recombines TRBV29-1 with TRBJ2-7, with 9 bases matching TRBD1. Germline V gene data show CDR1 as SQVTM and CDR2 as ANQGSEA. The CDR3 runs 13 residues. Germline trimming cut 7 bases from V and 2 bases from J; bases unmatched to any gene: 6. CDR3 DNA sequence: TGCAGCGCCGGACAGGGGACTCCCTACGAGCAGTACTTC. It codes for CSAGQGTPYEQYF.

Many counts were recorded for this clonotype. CDR3 in amino acids: CASSANQETQYF. As DNA, the CDR3 is TGTGCCAGCAGCGCGAACCAAGAGACCCAGTACTTC. The chain links TRBV9 to TRBJ2-5; D gene unclear. V lost 3 bases and J lost 0, with 3 bases in between. The CDR3 loop spans 12 amino acids. Germline CDR1 reads SGDLS; CDR2 reads YYNGEE.

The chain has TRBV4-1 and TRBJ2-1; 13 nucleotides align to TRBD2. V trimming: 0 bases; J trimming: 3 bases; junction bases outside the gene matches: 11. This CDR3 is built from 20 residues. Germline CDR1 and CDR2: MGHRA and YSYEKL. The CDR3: CASSQDLPPTSGRRYNEQFF. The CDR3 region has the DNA TGCGCCAGCAGCCAAGATCTACCCCCGACTAGCGGGAGGCGCTACAATGAGCAGTTCTTC.

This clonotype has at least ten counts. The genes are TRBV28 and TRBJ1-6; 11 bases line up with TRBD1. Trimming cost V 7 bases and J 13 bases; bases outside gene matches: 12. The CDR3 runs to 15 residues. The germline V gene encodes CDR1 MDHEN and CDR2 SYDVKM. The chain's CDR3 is CASTQSGQGVSPLHF. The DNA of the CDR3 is TGTGCCAGCACCCAATCGGGACAGGGGGTCTCTCCCCTCCACTTT.

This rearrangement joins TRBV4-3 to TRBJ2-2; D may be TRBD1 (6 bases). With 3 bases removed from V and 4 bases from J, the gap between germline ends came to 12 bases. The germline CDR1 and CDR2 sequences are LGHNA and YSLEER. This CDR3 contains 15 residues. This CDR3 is CASSQQRGGTGELFF. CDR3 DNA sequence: TGCGCCAGCAGCCAGCAAAGAGGGGGCACCGGGGAGCTGTTTTTT.